The 17 T cell receptor beta chains below all came from one sample that was sequenced in a study of T-cell memory formation after mild COVID-19. TCRdb ran MiXCR on the 5' RACE reads and lists one entry per CDR3 protein. The table includes about 430,000 distinct CDR3 sequences, roughly 17% detected once. Sequences were obtained from PBMCs or a T cell subset sorted from them (not recorded which). These receptors all come from a man aged 18 to 35 who had mild COVID-19 (a few samples of this study predate the infection). Cell type and time point are not known.

This clonotype was observed a handful of times. The chain links TRBV4-3 to TRBJ1-3, with D hard to call. V was cut by 1 base and J by 1 base, with 11 bases left in between. CDR3 length equals 16 residues. Germline V lookup: CDR1 LGHNA, CDR2 YSLEER. This CDR3 reads CASSQVFGLSGNTIYF. The CDR3 DNA is TGCGCCAGCAGCCAAGTATTCGGACTTTCTGGAAACACCATATATTTT.

The V call is TRBV7-9, the J call TRBJ1-3, with D unclear. The CDR3 runs 14 residues. Trimming cost V 4 bases and J 8 bases, with 15 bases left between them. Germline V gives CDR1 SEHNR, CDR2 FQNEAQ (reference sequence). The CDR3 nucleotides read TGTGCCAGCAGCTCCGCAAAAAATCGGGACACCATATATTTT. Translation gives CASSSAKNRDTIYF.

The J gene is TRBJ1-2, the V gene TRBV12-3 or TRBV12-4; 7 bases match TRBD1. The length of the CDR3 is 14 residues. The J segment lost 4 bases and the V segment lost 8 bases, leaving 10 bases of the junction unmatched. The CDR3 DNA reads TGTGCCAGCGGTACCTGGGCAGGGGGCTATGGCTACACCTTC. This encodes CASGTWAGGYGYTF.

The sample holds a few counts of this clonotype. The chain is built from TRBV7-3 and TRBJ2-7; D is uncertain. The CDR3 is made up of 13 amino acids. V lost 5 bases, J lost 1 base, and 9 bases lay in between. The germline V gene has CDR1 SGHTA and CDR2 FQGTGA. The CDR3 bases are TGTGCCAGCAGCGCCACACCGTCCTACGAGCAGTACTTC. Translated, it gives CASSATPSYEQYF.

This clonotype was seen repeatedly, ten times or more. The chain combines TRBV29-1 with TRBJ2-2; D is undetermined. The CDR3 is made up of 11 amino acids. The V end lost 6 bases, the J end lost 4 bases, and 6 bases lay between the germline ends. CDR1 and CDR2 from the germline V gene are SQVTM and ANQGSEA. The CDR3, as DNA: TGCAGCGTGCTGGTCACCGGGGAGCTGTTTTTT. As protein: CSVLVTGELFF.

There are many counts of this clonotype. The rearrangement uses TRBV20-1 and TRBJ1-5; a weak D match, TRBD1 (5 bases). The length of the CDR3 is 14 residues. Trimming stripped 4 bases from V and 5 bases from J, with 15 bases between. Germline lookup yields CDR1 DFQATT and CDR2 SNEGSKA (reference sequence). This CDR3 is CSATDRADHQPQHF. In DNA, the CDR3 is TGCAGTGCTACCGACAGAGCGGATCATCAGCCCCAGCATTTT.

The CDR3, as DNA: TGTGCTTCCGGGGGGGGCCGGGGCACAGATACGCAGTATTTT. It specifies CASGGGRGTDTQYF. This rearrangement joins TRBV10-3 to TRBJ2-3; TRBD2 matches 8 bases. CDR1 is ENHRY, CDR2 SYGVKD, per germline. The CDR3 sequence is 14 residues long.

CDR3 region: CASSLPVGNTIYF. In nucleotides, the CDR3 is TGTGCCAGCAGCTTACCAGTTGGAAACACCATATATTTT. The chain joins TRBV7-9 to TRBJ1-3, with D unclear. With 2 bases removed from V and 3 bases from J, the gap between germline ends came to 5 bases. The CDR3 has 13 residues. Germline-derived CDR1 and CDR2 are SEHNR and FQNEAQ (reference sequence).

The chain links TRBV5-1 to TRBJ1-1; no definite D call. V was trimmed by 0 bases and J by 6 bases, leaving 9 bases between them. Germline V lookup: CDR1 SGHRS, CDR2 YFSETQ. The CDR3 is made up of 13 amino acids. The CDR3, as DNA: TGCGCCAGCAGCTTGGCTGGGTTCTCTGAAGCTTTCTTT. Its protein is CASSLAGFSEAFF.

This rearrangement joins TRBV7-3 to TRBJ2-3; either TRBD1 or TRBD2 may fit D (7 bases each). Per germline, CDR1 SGHTA and CDR2 FQGTGA. V lost 6 bases, J lost 4 bases, and 20 bases lay in between. The CDR3 is made up of 16 amino acids. CDR3 amino acids: CASSPQGIGGADTQYF. DNA of the CDR3: TGTGCCAGCAGTCCACAGGGGATAGGGGGGGCAGATACGCAGTATTTT.

This clonotype has a handful of counts. The chain joins TRBV7-8 to TRBJ2-3; maybe TRBD1 (6 bases). The V gene's germline CDR1 is SGHVS and CDR2 FQNEAQ. The CDR3 has 15 residues. Trimming removed 5 bases at V and 3 bases at J, with 15 bases between. The CDR3 DNA reads TGTGCCAGCAGCCCTTGGACAGAAGGGACAGATACGCAGTATTTT. Its protein product is CASSPWTEGTDTQYF.

Only a few counts were recorded for this clonotype. The chain employs TRBV11-3 and TRBJ2-3, with D maybe TRBD2 (6 bases). The CDR3 covers 16 residues. V was cut by 5 bases and J by 1 base, with 16 bases left in between. CDR1 is SGHNT, CDR2 YENEEA, per germline. For the CDR3, the DNA is TGTGCCAGCAGCCAACAAGCGGAGCGGGGCACAGATACGCAGTATTTT. Protein sequence: CASSQQAERGTDTQYF. The full variable domain, completed using reference TRBV11-3 and TRBJ2-3, is EAGVVQSPRYKIIEKKQPVAFWCNPISGHNTLYWYLQNLGQGPELLIRYENEEAVDDSQLPKDRFSAERLKGVDSTLKIQPAELGDSAVYLCASSQQAERGTDTQYFGPGTRLTVL.

Of note for this clonotype: The junction and the germline gene differ at one end; a read error may be behind it. The chain joins TRBV6-5 to TRBJ2-5; 10 nucleotides line up with TRBD2. This CDR3 is 16 amino acids long. Germline CDR1 reads MNHEY; CDR2 reads SVGAGI. In DNA, the CDR3 is TGTGCCAGCAGTTATCGGGCTAGCGGGGGTCAAGAGACCAAGTACTTC. Translated, it gives CASSYRASGGQETKYF.

This clonotype occurred many times. The chain has TRBV10-2 and TRBJ2-7; 7 nucleotides match TRBD2. Germline values: CDR1 WSHSY, CDR2 SAAADI. V trimming: 8 bases; J trimming: 3 bases; junction bases outside the gene matches: 4. CDR3 size: 12 residues. The chain's CDR3 is CASSSSGYEQYF. CDR3 nucleotide sequence: TGCGCCAGCTCGTCTAGCGGCTACGAGCAGTACTTC.

J is TRBJ2-5 and V is TRBV11-3; no definite D call. Trimming removed 4 bases at V and 2 bases at J, with 11 bases between. From germline, CDR1 is SGHNT and CDR2 YENEEA. The CDR3 sequence is 14 residues long. The CDR3 sequence is CASSSRLEQETQYF. In nucleotides, the CDR3 is TGTGCCAGCAGCTCCCGACTTGAACAAGAGACCCAGTACTTC. The full variable domain, completed using reference TRBV11-3 and TRBJ2-5, is EAGVVQSPRYKIIEKKQPVAFWCNPISGHNTLYWYLQNLGQGPELLIRYENEEAVDDSQLPKDRFSAERLKGVDSTLKIQPAELGDSAVYLCASSSRLEQETQYFGPGTRLLVL.

This chain uses TRBV7-9 with TRBJ2-1; 12 bases map to TRBD2. Germline lookup yields CDR1 SEHNR and CDR2 FQNEAQ (reference sequence). The CDR3 spans 17 residues. V lost 5 bases to trimming and J lost 8 bases; unmatched junction nucleotides: 13. The CDR3 loop reads CASSTGTSGYPAHEQFF. The CDR3 DNA sequence: TGTGCCAGCAGCACGGGGACTAGCGGGTACCCAGCCCATGAGCAGTTCTTC.

This clonotype was recorded only once. The chain recombines TRBV5-5 with TRBJ2-3; D not resolved. Germline CDR1 and CDR2: SGHKS and YYEKEE (reference sequence). The CDR3 is 15 amino acids. V lost 1 base to trimming and J lost 5 bases, with 14 bases between them. The DNA of the CDR3 is TGTGCCAGCAGCTTGTCGTCGTATTTCGGAGATACGCAGTATTTT. Residues: CASSLSSYFGDTQYF.